The 32 T cell receptor beta chains listed next were all sequenced from one sample in a study of cytomegalovirus exposure and HLA in healthy donors. 60 Vbeta and 13 Jbeta primers were used in PCR. Produced via immunoSEQ multiplex PCR; TCRdb's table is partial and in-frame only. The sample shows 150,000 to 200,000 clones, 70% to 85% of them seen only once. Sequencing used PBMCs. The source is a man aged 50 or older in good health and CMV-seropositive.

This sequence joins TRBV6-5 and TRBJ1-1; D might be TRBD1 (5 bases). Germline V lookup: CDR1 MNHEY, CDR2 SVGAGI. The CDR3 is 13 amino acids. CDR3 region: CGAGRGLNTEAFF. CDR3 sequence (DNA): TGTGGGGCGGGTCGGGGACTAAACACTGAAGCTTTCTTT.

This clone is a singleton in its sample. The chain uses TRBV11-1 and TRBJ2-7; a weak D match, TRBD2 (5 bases). V gave up 1 base and J gave up 2 bases, with 15 bases separating them. Germline V gene data show CDR1 as SGHAT and CDR2 as FQDESV (reference sequence). The CDR3 runs to 16 residues. The CDR3 here is CASSLGEGLGPYEQYF. DNA for the CDR3: TGTGCCAGCAGCTTAGGTGAGGGCCTCGGGCCCTACGAGCAGTACTTC.

A note on this clone: Other DNA sequences in the same sample also yield this CDR3. Here the CDR3 DNA reads TGCGCCAGCAGCTTGGCTAGCGGGGGGTACAATGAGCAGTTCTTC. Amino acid sequence: CASSLASGGYNEQFF. This sequence joins TRBV5-1 and TRBJ2-1; 11 nucleotides align to TRBD2. Germline CDR1 SGHRS, CDR2 YFSETQ. The CDR3 has 15 amino acids. The V segment lost 0 bases and the J segment 4 bases; nucleotides outside the gene matches: 0.

This clone was detected only a few times. The genes are TRBV2 and TRBJ1-4; 8 bases line up with TRBD1. CDR1 is SNHLY, CDR2 FYNNEI, per germline. The CDR3 extends over 15 amino acids. J gave up 7 bases and V 4 bases, and 8 bases lay outside the gene matches. CDR3 DNA sequence: TGTGCCAGCAGTGCCTACCCTGGACAGGGTGAAAAACTGTTTTTT. Encoded protein: CASSAYPGQGEKLFF.

CDR3: CASSSGAGSSYEQYF. In DNA form, the CDR3 reads TGTGCCAGTAGTAGTGGGGCAGGAAGCTCCTACGAGCAGTACTTC. This sequence joins TRBV19 and TRBJ2-7; TRBD1 might be the D (5 bases). Germline V gives CDR1 LNHDA, CDR2 SQIVND (reference sequence). This CDR3 is 15 amino acids long. The V end was cut by 4 bases, the J end by 0 bases, with 13 bases between.

This chain links TRBV13 with TRBJ2-1; D call uncertain. The ends were cut back, 0 bases at V and 11 bases at J, with 8 bases in the middle. Germline values: CDR1 PRHDT, CDR2 FYEKMQ (reference sequence). The CDR3 is made up of 12 amino acids. The CDR3 nucleotides read TGTGCCAGCAGCTTAGGCGGAGATAAGCAGTTCTTC. Translated, it gives CASSLGGDKQFF.

The chain combines TRBV9 with TRBJ2-3; TRBD1 aligns across 10 bases. V shed 3 bases and J 3 bases; nucleotides not matched to a gene: 10. The CDR3 is 17 residues long. The V gene's germline CDR1 is SGDLS and CDR2 YYNGEE. The CDR3 nucleotides read TGTGCCAGCAGCGCACGATCGACAGGGGGCGGAACAGATACGCAGTATTTT. This sequence encodes CASSARSTGGGTDTQYF.

The chain carries TRBV19 and TRBJ1-2; D remains ambiguous. Germline values: CDR1 LNHDA, CDR2 SQIVND (reference sequence). The CDR3 runs 13 residues. Trimming removed 6 bases at V and 6 bases at J, with 14 bases between. The CDR3 region is CASRQMGGDGYTF. The CDR3 region has the DNA TGTGCCAGTAGACAAATGGGAGGTGATGGCTACACCTTC.

As regards this clone: This same CDR3 is encoded by further DNA sequences in the sample. The genes are TRBV9 and TRBJ2-5, with 7 positions matching TRBD2. After removal of 0 bases from V and 1 base from J, the junction contained 3 bases not matched to a gene. The CDR3 contains 15 residues. Germline CDR1 reads SGDLS; CDR2 reads YYNGEE. The CDR3: CASSVAGGLQETQYF. As DNA, the CDR3 is TGTGCCAGCAGCGTAGCGGGGGGTCTCCAAGAGACCCAGTACTTC.

This clone occurred once. V and J are TRBV5-6 and TRBJ1-5, with 7 positions matching TRBD1. The CDR3 has 17 amino acids. Trimming removed 4 bases from V and 1 base from J; junction bases left unmatched: 11. The V gene's germline CDR1 is SGHDT and CDR2 YYEEEE. CDR3 sequence reads: CASSVTGYSWSNQPQHF. The CDR3 DNA is TGTGCCAGCAGCGTGACAGGGTACTCTTGGAGCAATCAGCCCCAGCATTTT.

The CDR3 protein is CASGGGAHQPQHF. The CDR3 coding sequence is TGTGCCAGCGGTGGGGGGGCCCATCAGCCCCAGCATTTT. J is TRBJ1-5 and V is TRBV5-8; maybe TRBD1 (6 bases). Germline CDR1 is SGHTS and CDR2 is YDEGEE. CDR3 size: 13 residues. Trimming removed 7 bases at V and 5 bases at J, with 13 bases between.

There are a few counts of this clone. The CDR3 DNA is TGTGCCAGCAGCTTAGGGGGGGGCTATGGCTACACCTTC. Amino acid sequence: CASSLGGGYGYTF. V usage is TRBV7-9 and J usage is TRBJ1-2; D may be TRBD1 (5 bases). The V and J ends lost 1 base and 4 bases respectively, with 7 bases between them. The V gene's germline CDR1 is SEHNR and CDR2 FQNEAQ (reference sequence). This CDR3 contains 13 residues. The entire variable domain, with the rest obtained from reference TRBV7-9 and TRBJ1-2, is as follows: DTGVSQNPRHKITKRGQNVTFRCDPISEHNRLYWYRQTLGQGPEFLTYFQNEAQLEKSRLLSDRFSAERPKGSFSTLEIQRTEQGDSAMYLCASSLGGGYGYTFGSGTRLTVV.

The table lists this clone with a count of one. The chain carries TRBV6-5 and TRBJ1-6; 9 nucleotides agree with TRBD1. V lost 4 bases and J lost 7; bases outside the gene matches: 5. The germline gives CDR1 MNHEY, CDR2 SVGAGI. CDR3 size: 15 residues. The CDR3 nucleotides are TGTGCCAGCAGTTGGGGACAGGGACAAAATTCACCCCTCCACTTT. It is translated as CASSWGQGQNSPLHF.

V usage is TRBV4-3 and J usage is TRBJ1-1; D is ambiguous. Germline CDR1 reads LGHNA; CDR2 reads YSLEER. The CDR3 has 14 residues. Trimming took 0 bases from V and 7 from J, leaving 12 bases between them. The CDR3 here is CASSQDPSRGEAFF. CDR3 in DNA: TGCGCCAGCAGCCAAGATCCGAGTCGCGGTGAAGCTTTCTTT.

The V and J genes are TRBV10-2 and TRBJ1-2; no definite D call. Germline V lookup: CDR1 WSHSY, CDR2 SAAADI. Trimming removed 4 bases at V and 0 bases at J, with 9 bases between. The CDR3 consists of 14 residues. CDR3 amino acids: CASSVGSPNYGYTF. The DNA of the CDR3 is TGCGCCAGCAGTGTGGGCAGTCCTAACTATGGCTACACCTTC.

The chain links TRBV13 to TRBJ2-3; the match to TRBD2 covers 7 bases. Looked up from germline, CDR1 is PRHDT and CDR2 is FYEKMQ (reference sequence). The ends lost 3 bases at V and 7 bases at J; junction bases unmatched: 7. CDR3 length equals 14 residues. For the CDR3, the DNA is TGTGCCAGCAGCTTCCCGGGACTATCACATACGCAGTATTTT. Protein: CASSFPGLSHTQYF.

The chain couples TRBV29-1 to TRBJ1-1, with 9 bases that match TRBD1. Unmatched junction bases numbered 4, after V lost 8 bases and J lost 0 bases. The CDR3 length is 13 residues. Germline-derived CDR1 and CDR2 are SQVTM and ANQGSEA. CDR3 sequence reads: CSTGQGLNTEAFF. CDR3 nucleotides: TGCAGCACCGGACAGGGGTTGAACACTGAAGCTTTCTTT.

J is TRBJ2-5 and V is TRBV5-1, with 7 nucleotides matching TRBD1. The CDR3 is 13 amino acids. Germline V gives CDR1 SGHRS, CDR2 YFSETQ. The V and J ends lost 3 bases and 1 base, in that order; junction bases with no gene match: 0. In nucleotides, the CDR3 is TGCGCCAGCAGCTCAGGGGGCCAAGAGACCCAGTACTTC. Amino acid sequence: CASSSGGQETQYF.

CDR3: CASSPSGNTEAFF. CDR3 bases: TGTGCCAGCAGCCCGTCAGGGAACACTGAAGCTTTCTTT. The chain has TRBV6-4 and TRBJ1-1; no definite D call. The germline CDR1 and CDR2 sequences are MRHNA and SNTAGT. Trimming removed 6 bases at V and 1 base at J, with 9 bases between. This CDR3 is 13 amino acids long.

The V call is TRBV9, the J call TRBJ2-7, with TRBD2 matching 9 bases. The trim removed 1 base at V and 7 bases at J, leaving 9 bases unmatched. The CDR3 length is 15 residues. CDR1 and CDR2 from the germline V gene are SGDLS and YYNGEE. CDR3 in DNA: TGTGCCAGCAGCGTAAAGCCTAGCGGGGCAGGGGAGCAGTACTTC. As protein: CASSVKPSGAGEQYF.

The chain has TRBV13 and TRBJ1-6, with 8 bases identical to TRBD1. CDR3 length: 16 amino acids. The junction had 8 bases not matched to a gene; V was cut back by 7 bases and J by 3 bases. Germline values: CDR1 PRHDT, CDR2 FYEKMQ (reference sequence). CDR3 DNA sequence: TGTGCCAGCACCGATACCGGGACAGGCTATAATTCACCCCTCCACTTT. It yields the protein CASTDTGTGYNSPLHF. Supplemented by reference TRBV13 and TRBJ1-6, the full variable domain reads AAGVIQSPRHLIKEKRETATLKCYPIPRHDTVYWYQQGPGQDPQFLISFYEKMQSDKGSIPDRFSAQQFSDYHSELNMSSLELGDSALYFCASTDTGTGYNSPLHFGNGTRLTVT.

The chain combines TRBV4-2 with TRBJ2-7, with TRBD1 matching 9 bases. Germline loops: CDR1 LGHNA, CDR2 YNFKEQ. The V segment lost 0 bases and the J segment 3 bases; nucleotides outside the gene matches: 3. This CDR3 spans 15 amino acids. In DNA form, the CDR3 reads TGTGCCAGCAGCCAAGAAGGGACAGGGCGCTACGAGCAGTACTTC. Translation gives CASSQEGTGRYEQYF.

V usage is TRBV18 and J usage is TRBJ1-3; 8 nucleotides line up with TRBD1. CDR3 length: 18 residues. Germline values: CDR1 KGHSH, CDR2 LQKENI. V lost 3 bases and J lost 0; bases outside the gene matches: 10. This CDR3 reads CASSPRAGTGHSGNTIYF. The DNA of the CDR3 is TGTGCCAGCTCACCGAGAGCCGGGACAGGTCACTCTGGAAACACCATATATTTT. The whole variable domain, filled in from reference TRBV18 and TRBJ1-3, reads NAGVMQNPRHLVRRRGQEARLRCSPMKGHSHVYWYRQLPEEGLKFMVYLQKENIIDESGMPKERFSAEFPKEGPSILRIQQVVRGDSAAYFCASSPRAGTGHSGNTIYFGEGSWLTVV.

V usage is TRBV7-8 and J usage is TRBJ1-5, with no clear D. The CDR3 totals 16 residues. Trimming stripped 2 bases from V and 0 bases from J, with 11 bases between. Germline loops: CDR1 SGHVS, CDR2 FQNEAQ. CDR3 coding DNA: TGTGCCAGCAGCTTATTGTCTCAGAATAGCAATCAGCCCCAGCATTTT. This codes for CASSLLSQNSNQPQHF.

The CDR3 coding sequence is TGTGCCAGCAGCTTCGGGACTAGCGGGGGATTGATCACAGATACGCAGTATTTT. It codes for CASSFGTSGGLITDTQYF. The rearrangement links TRBV7-8 to TRBJ2-3; 14 nucleotides match TRBD2. The CDR3 contains 18 residues. J lost 2 bases, V lost 3 bases, and 7 bases had no gene match. The germline gives CDR1 SGHVS, CDR2 FQNEAQ.

V usage is TRBV7-6 and J usage is TRBJ1-5; D perhaps matches TRBD1 (5 bases). The ends were cut back, 3 bases at V and 7 bases at J, with 10 bases in the middle. The germline V gene has CDR1 SGHVS and CDR2 FNYEAQ. The CDR3 length is 13 residues. This CDR3 is CASSFGGGQPQHF. As DNA, the CDR3 is TGTGCCAGCAGCTTTGGGGGAGGCCAGCCCCAGCATTTT.

On this clone itself: The sample holds other DNA sequences that translate to the same CDR3. The chain couples TRBV5-6 to TRBJ1-6; 8 bases agree with TRBD1. This CDR3 is built from 17 residues. Germline CDR1 reads SGHDT; CDR2 reads YYEEEE. Trimming cost V 4 bases and J 6 bases; bases outside gene matches: 12. CDR3 in amino acids: CASSLLTGALSNSPLHF. The CDR3 bases are TGTGCCAGCAGCCTTTTGACAGGGGCCCTTTCTAATTCACCCCTCCACTTT. The variable domain in full, with the rest retrieved from reference TRBV5-6 and TRBJ1-6, is DAGVTQSPTHLIKTRGQQVTLRCSPKSGHDTVSWYQQALGQGPQFIFQYYEEEERQRGNFPDRFSGHQFPNYSSELNVNALLLGDSALYLCASSLLTGALSNSPLHFGNGTRLTVT.

CDR3: CASSVPSGFDFYNEQFF. CDR3 DNA sequence: TGTGCCAGTAGTGTCCCTAGCGGGTTTGACTTCTACAATGAGCAGTTCTTC. V is TRBV19 and J is TRBJ2-1; 8 bases match TRBD2. This CDR3 is built from 17 residues. Germline V lookup: CDR1 LNHDA, CDR2 SQIVND (reference sequence). With 5 bases clipped from V and 3 bases from J, the junction kept 12 bases outside the gene matches.

The rearrangement uses TRBV21-1 and TRBJ1-6. TRBV21-1 is recorded as a pseudogene. This CDR3 has 17 residues. Here the CDR3 DNA reads TGTGCCAGCAGCAAAGAATCAGGGAGGGGAAGGTCTTTAGCCCTCCACTTT. As protein: CASSKESGRGRSLALHF.

This clone has a single count. The rearrangement joins TRBV12-5 to TRBJ1-1; TRBD1 agrees at 7 bases. The V segment lost 1 base and the J segment 6 bases; nucleotides outside the gene matches: 5. The CDR3 contains 14 residues. The germline V gene encodes CDR1 LGHNT and CDR2 FRNRAP. The chain's CDR3 is CASGLDRGGSEAFF. As DNA, the CDR3 is TGTGCTAGTGGTTTGGACAGGGGTGGTTCTGAAGCTTTCTTT. The full variable domain, completed using reference TRBV12-5 and TRBJ1-1, is DARVTQTPRHKVTEMGQEVTMRCQPILGHNTVFWYRQTMMQGLELLAYFRNRAPLDDSGMPKDRFSAEMPDATLATLKIQPSEPRDSAVYFCASGLDRGGSEAFFGQGTRLTVV.

This chain uses TRBV6-5 with TRBJ2-4; D might be TRBD2 (6 bases). The CDR3 is 15 residues long. V was cut by 0 bases and J by 8 bases, with 14 bases left in between. The germline V gene encodes CDR1 MNHEY and CDR2 SVGAGI. The CDR3 sequence is CASSYSRLGGDIQYF. As DNA, the CDR3 is TGTGCCAGCAGTTACTCGAGGCTGGGGGGTGACATTCAGTACTTC.

The chain has TRBV15 and TRBJ1-6, with D possibly being TRBD1 (6 bases). The CDR3 spans 15 residues. The V end was cut by 6 bases, the J end by 4 bases, with 13 bases between. Germline values: CDR1 LNHNV, CDR2 YYDKDF (reference sequence). In DNA form, the CDR3 reads TGTGCCACCAGGGGGGACACACGATATAATTCACCCCTCCACTTT. Translating it yields CATRGDTRYNSPLHF.